This TCR beta chain was profiled in a study of response to subunit inactivated influenza vaccine. Study outcomes and limitations: Only a handful of new T cells, the authors suggested, are recruited with each seasonal influenza vaccination.

TCRdb passed the RT-PCR reads through MiXCR, listing each CDR3 protein once. The table includes just over 300,000 distinct CDR3 sequences, around a fifth detected once. The CDR3 totals 15 residues. Trimming at V came to 5 bases and at J to 5 bases, leaving 7 bases not matched to a gene. Germline assignment: CDR1 SGHDT and CDR2 YYEEEE. As regards this clonotype: As yet, its antigen is unknown.

V is TRBV5-6 and J is TRBJ1-1; 12 nucleotides align to TRBD1. This receptor was taken from a man between 50 and 75 years old who received an inactivated influenza vaccine. The sample here was PBMCs from blood, taken 21 months after vaccination. CDR3 in DNA: TGTGCCAGCAGGTCCGGGACAGGGGGCGCGACTGAAGCTTTCTTT. Its protein product is CASRSGTGGATEAFF.